The T cell receptor beta chain described here comes from a study of monozygotic twins with inflammatory bowel disease. After re-calling the 5' RACE reads, TCRdb lists one entry per CDR3 protein, DNA absent. Recorded for this sample: fewer than 350,000 distinct CDR3 sequences. CDR3 length: 17 residues. The germline V gene encodes CDR1 LNHNV and CDR2 YYDKDF (reference sequence). For this clonotype: What it binds is unknown.

Study outcomes and limitations: Healthy co-twins exceeded IBD patients in TCRbeta diversity as measured by inverse Simpson. The authors could not tell different T cell subtypes apart.

Sequences were obtained from blood. The gene calls are TRBV15 and TRBJ2-7; TCRdb calls TRBD1, which cannot be checked without DNA. This TCR was sampled from a human donor with ulcerative colitis or Crohn's disease, or a healthy co-twin of an affected twin (not recorded which). The CDR3 protein is CATSREFNPGRSYEQYF.